The source of this TCR beta chain is a study of blood T cell repertoires in COVID-19. Study-level information: Collection of acute and convalescent COVID-19 samples took place in the United States, Italy and Spain.

As originally analysed: How many nucleated cells were present was estimated from reference gene primer amplification. Data came from immunoSEQ multiplex PCR; TCRdb stores just in-frame clones and leaves some out. V, J and clone size derive from that table, while D and trimming were established from the DNA sequence. The profile shows 200,000 to 250,000 clones, around four fifths of them singletons. This sequence was found in a woman aged 60-75 years with active or convalescent COVID-19. Source material: peripheral blood.

CDR3: CASSPRWGAITEAFF. CDR3 coding DNA: TGTGCCAGCAGTCCTCGGTGGGGAGCAATCACTGAAGCTTTCTTT. This rearrangement joins TRBV6-4 to TRBJ1-1; D remains unclear. Germline V lookup: CDR1 MRHNA, CDR2 SNTAGT. V gave up 5 bases and J gave up 4 bases, with 17 bases separating them. The length of the CDR3 is 15 residues.